The TCR beta chain described here comes from a study of shared clonotypes between healthy human individuals. Germline assignment: CDR1 LGHNA and CDR2 YSLEER. The trim removed 0 bases at V and 2 bases at J, leaving 2 bases unmatched. The CDR3 extends over 16 amino acids. Deep-level settings were used for running the assay. As originally analysed: ImmunoSEQ output held junction-only sequences without quality scores, so filtering differed. TCRdb's table, derived via immunoSEQ multiplex PCR, lists solely in-frame clones and lacks some. That table furnishes V, J and clone size, whereas the DNA furnished D and trimming. The repertoire holds some 2,500,000 clones, 93% seen once, with about 0.38% in the top ten.

The TCR sequence derives from a man younger than 35 in good health. Some clones in this sample may be carry-over from other donors' samples. The chain carries TRBV4-3 and TRBJ2-7; 12 bases fit TRBD2. The sequenced material came from naive CD4+ T cells from PBMCs. The subset here: CD45RA+ positively selected. For the CDR3, the DNA is TGCGCCAGCAGCCAAGATCTAGCGGGAGGGCCCTACGAGCAGTACTTC. Its translation is CASSQDLAGGPYEQYF.